This TCR beta chain was profiled in a study of shared clonotypes between healthy human individuals. Study information: A donor's plate count was three for CD4 naive and three for CD4 memory; CD8 naive had two and CD8 memory one.

This clone was counted once. The J segment lost 4 bases and the V segment lost 1 base, leaving 5 bases of the junction unmatched. CDR1 is MGHRA, CDR2 YSYEKL, per germline. This CDR3 is built from 15 residues. Assay execution took place at the deep level. Every subset had its genomic DNA shared out evenly among several immunoSEQ plates. The method was immunoSEQ multiplex PCR; TCRdb's version includes in-frame clones alone and lacks a portion of them. Of millions of clones listed, around 94% were seen once; the top ten hold 0.14%. Investigators divided CD4+ cells into CD45RA+ naive and CD45RA-negative memory subsets.

This sequence joins TRBV4-1 and TRBJ2-5; 8 positions agree with TRBD2. The receptor was derived from a man aged 18 to 29 in good health. The sequenced material came from naive CD4+ T cells sorted from blood. Subset noted: CD45RA+ positively selected. The DNA for the CDR3 is TGCGCCAGCAGCCAAGTTGGGACTAGGCGAGAGACCCAGTACTTC. It codes for CASSQVGTRRETQYF.